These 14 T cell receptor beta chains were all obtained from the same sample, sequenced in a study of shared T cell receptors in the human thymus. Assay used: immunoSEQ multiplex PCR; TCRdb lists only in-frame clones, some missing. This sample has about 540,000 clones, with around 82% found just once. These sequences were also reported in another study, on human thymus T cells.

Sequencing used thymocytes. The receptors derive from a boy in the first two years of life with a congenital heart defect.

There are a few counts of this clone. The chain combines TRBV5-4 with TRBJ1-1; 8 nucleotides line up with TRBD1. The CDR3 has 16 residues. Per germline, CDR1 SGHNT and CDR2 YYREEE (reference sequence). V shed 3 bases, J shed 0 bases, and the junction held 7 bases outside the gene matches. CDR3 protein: CASSSLDRELNTEAFF. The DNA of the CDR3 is TGTGCCAGCAGCTCGTTGGACAGGGAACTGAACACTGAAGCTTTCTTT.

The CDR3 DNA follows: TGTGGGTTCCAGGAAGCTAACTATGGCTACACCTTC. The encoded protein is CGFQEANYGYTF. The chain is built from TRBV30 and TRBJ1-2, with D hard to call. Per the germline V gene, CDR1 is GTSNPN and CDR2 is SVGIG (reference sequence). CDR3 length: 12 amino acids.

CDR3 in DNA: TGTGCCAGTAGTATAGAGGGGGGCGAGCAGTACTTC. This encodes CASSIEGGEQYF. The chain couples TRBV19 to TRBJ2-7; the D gene is possibly TRBD2 (6 bases). The CDR3 length is 12 residues. Trimming took off 0 bases at V and 6 bases at J, with 6 bases between the two ends. Germline V lookup: CDR1 LNHDA, CDR2 SQIVND (reference sequence).

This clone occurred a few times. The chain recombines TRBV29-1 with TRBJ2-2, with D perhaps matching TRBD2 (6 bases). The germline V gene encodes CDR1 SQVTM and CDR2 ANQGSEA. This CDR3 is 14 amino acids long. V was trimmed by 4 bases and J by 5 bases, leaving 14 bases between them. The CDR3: CSVALQEGTGELFF. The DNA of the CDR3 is TGCAGCGTTGCACTACAGGAGGGAACCGGGGAGCTGTTTTTT.

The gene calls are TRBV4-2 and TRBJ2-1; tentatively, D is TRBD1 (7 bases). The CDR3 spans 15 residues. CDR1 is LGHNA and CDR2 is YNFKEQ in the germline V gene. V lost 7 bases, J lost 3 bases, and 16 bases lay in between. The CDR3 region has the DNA TGTGCCAGCATCCAGGGGGAGGCCTACTACAATGAGCAGTTCTTC. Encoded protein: CASIQGEAYYNEQFF.

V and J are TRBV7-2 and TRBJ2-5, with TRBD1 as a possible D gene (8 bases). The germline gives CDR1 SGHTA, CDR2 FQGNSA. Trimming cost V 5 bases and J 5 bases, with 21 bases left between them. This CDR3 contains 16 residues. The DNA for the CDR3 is TGTGCCAGCAGCCAGGGGGCGGGAGAGTTGGGGGAGACCCAGTACTTC. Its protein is CASSQGAGELGETQYF.

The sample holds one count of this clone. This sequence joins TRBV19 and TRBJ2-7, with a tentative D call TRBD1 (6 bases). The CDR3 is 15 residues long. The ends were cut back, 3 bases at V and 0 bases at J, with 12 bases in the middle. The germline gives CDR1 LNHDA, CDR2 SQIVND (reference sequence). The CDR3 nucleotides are TGTGCCAGTAGTATTGCCAGGGGAAGCTCCTACGAGCAGTACTTC. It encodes CASSIARGSSYEQYF.

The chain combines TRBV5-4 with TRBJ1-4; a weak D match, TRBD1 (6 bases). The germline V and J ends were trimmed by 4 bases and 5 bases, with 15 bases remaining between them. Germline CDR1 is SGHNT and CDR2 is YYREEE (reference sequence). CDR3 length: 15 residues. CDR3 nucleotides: TGTGCCAGCAGCAGGGGGACGGCCTTAAATGAAAAACTGTTTTTT. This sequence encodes CASSRGTALNEKLFF. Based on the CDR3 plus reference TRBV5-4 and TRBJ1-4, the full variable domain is ETGVTQSPTHLIKTRGQQVTLRCSSQSGHNTVSWYQQALGQGPQFIFQYYREEENGRGNFPPRFSGLQFPNYSSELNVNALELDDSALYLCASSRGTALNEKLFFGSGTQLSVL.

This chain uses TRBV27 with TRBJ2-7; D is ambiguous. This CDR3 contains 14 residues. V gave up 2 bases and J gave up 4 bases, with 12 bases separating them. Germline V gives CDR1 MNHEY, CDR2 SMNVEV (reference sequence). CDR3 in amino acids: CASSLGMSGYEQYF. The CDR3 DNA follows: TGTGCCAGCAGTTTAGGCATGTCAGGATACGAGCAGTACTTC.

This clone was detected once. Written as DNA, the CDR3 is TGTGCCAGCAGTGAAGGGACTAGCGGGAAAGATACGCAGTATTTT. It specifies CASSEGTSGKDTQYF. The chain recombines TRBV6-4 with TRBJ2-3; 13 nucleotides match TRBD2. This CDR3 spans 15 amino acids. The germline V gene has CDR1 MRHNA and CDR2 SNTAGT. With V trimmed by 3 bases and J by 5 bases, 2 bases remained unmatched.

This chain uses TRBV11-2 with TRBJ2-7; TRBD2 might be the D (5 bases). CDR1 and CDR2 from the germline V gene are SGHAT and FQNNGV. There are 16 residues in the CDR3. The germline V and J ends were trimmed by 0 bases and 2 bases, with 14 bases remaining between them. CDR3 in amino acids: CASSLERLPEPYEQYF. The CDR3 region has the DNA TGTGCCAGCAGCTTAGAAAGACTACCAGAGCCCTACGAGCAGTACTTC.

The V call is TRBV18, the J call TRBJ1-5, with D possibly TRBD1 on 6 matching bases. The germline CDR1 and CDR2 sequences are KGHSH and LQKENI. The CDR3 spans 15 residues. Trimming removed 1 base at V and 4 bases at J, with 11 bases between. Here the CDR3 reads CASSPQGHPNQPQHF. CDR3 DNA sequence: TGTGCCAGCTCACCACAGGGACACCCGAATCAGCCCCAGCATTTT.

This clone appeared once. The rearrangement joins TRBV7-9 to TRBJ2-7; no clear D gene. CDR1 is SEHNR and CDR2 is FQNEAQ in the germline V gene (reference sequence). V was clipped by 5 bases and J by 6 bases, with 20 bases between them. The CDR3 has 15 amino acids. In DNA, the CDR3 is TGTGCCAGCAGCCCGAAAACATTCCGGGTTGCCGAGCAGTACTTC. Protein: CASSPKTFRVAEQYF. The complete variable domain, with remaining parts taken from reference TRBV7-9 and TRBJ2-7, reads DTGVSQNPRHKITKRGQNVTFRCDPISEHNRLYWYRQTLGQGPEFLTYFQNEAQLEKSRLLSDRFSAERPKGSFSTLEIQRTEQGDSAMYLCASSPKTFRVAEQYFGPGTRLTVT.

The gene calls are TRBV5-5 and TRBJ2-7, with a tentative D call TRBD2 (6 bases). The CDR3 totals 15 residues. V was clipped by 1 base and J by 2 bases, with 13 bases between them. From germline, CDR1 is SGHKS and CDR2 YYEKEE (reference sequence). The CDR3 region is CASSLRGGAPYEQYF. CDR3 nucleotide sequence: TGTGCCAGCAGCTTGAGAGGCGGGGCCCCCTACGAGCAGTACTTC.